The clone carrying this T cell receptor (beta chain) was picked up many times. At one end, the junction sequence differs from germline, possibly due to a read error. The data are from a study of T cells in Graves' hyperthyroidism and ophthalmopathy. Study information: Peripheral blood specimens were obtained at initial diagnosis, prior to any treatment.

TCR beta CDR3 region amplification was performed from RNA transcripts. Carried out on the TCR CDR3, a first-round RT-PCR used the HTBI primer set. Using its own MiXCR run on the multiplex PCR reads, TCRdb lists one record per CDR3 protein. The profile covers about half a million distinct CDR3 sequences, with approximately 20% appearing a single time and roughly 47% taken by the ten largest. Thyroid ultrasound and orbital computed tomography, with clinical symptoms and serum thyroxine and TRAb, informed diagnoses. Source material for PBMCs was 10 ml fresh peripheral blood. CDR3 length: 15 residues. CDR1 SGHRS and CDR2 YFSETQ come from the germline V gene.

This clonotype was sampled from a man in his forties or fifties with Graves' ophthalmopathy. Specimen: blood. The chain has TRBV5-1 and TRBJ2-3; D perhaps matches TRBD2 (6 bases). CDR3 region: CASSLGGARTDTQYF. CDR3 nucleotide sequence: TGTGCCAGCAGCTTAGGAGGGGCGCGCACAGATACGCAGTATTTT. The full variable domain, with the rest looked up from reference TRBV5-1 and TRBJ2-3, is KAGVTQTPRYLIKTRGQQVTLSCSPISGHRSVSWYQQTPGQGLQFLFEYFSETQRNKGNFPGRFSGRQFSNSRSEMNVSTLELGDSALYLCASSLGGARTDTQYFGPGTRLTVL.